Only a few counts were recorded for the clone carrying this T cell receptor (beta chain). As the sequencing template, cDNA was produced by extracting RNA and reverse transcribing it. Clones were read by immunoSEQ multiplex PCR, and TCRdb kept only the in-frame ones, dropping some. The table shows about 200,000 clones, with 60% occurring only once. V trimming: 6 bases; J trimming: 2 bases; junction bases outside the gene matches: 7. The CDR3 sequence is 14 residues long. The V gene's germline CDR1 is SGHRS and CDR2 YFSETQ. The data belong to a study of CD8+ T cells in alopecia areata. The treatment denotes: oral pan-JAK inhibitor, 5-10 mg twice daily. Both peripheral blood and punch biopsies of lesional scalp skin were obtained from patients who had alopecia areata. Investigators sorted PBMCs to obtain both CD4+ and CD8+ T cells.

This sequence was found in a human donor with alopecia areata. Here the sequenced sample was CD4+ T cells sorted from blood, taken at week 24, from a patient treated with tofacitinib. The rearrangement links TRBV5-1 to TRBJ2-5, with 7 bases matching TRBD2. DNA of the CDR3: TGCGCCAGCACTGCGGGAGCGGTGCAAGAGACCCAGTACTTC. Translating gives CASTAGAVQETQYF.